This T cell receptor (beta chain) is drawn from a study of blood T cell repertoires in COVID-19. Libraries were prepared by immunoSEQ multiplex PCR; TCRdb keeps only in-frame clonotypes and omits some of them. The table shows around 620,000 clones, with 85% to 90% occurring only once. Germline V gives CDR1 SGHTA, CDR2 FQGNSA. The V end lost 4 bases, the J end lost 5 bases, and 11 bases lay between the germline ends. The CDR3 has 14 amino acids. The sequencing sample was made of peripheral blood. The clonotype originates from a woman aged 18-29 years with acute or convalescent COVID-19. The chain links TRBV7-2 to TRBJ2-2, with D possibly being TRBD2 (5 bases). CDR3 nucleotide sequence: TGTGCCAGCAGCTGGAATCGGGGTACCGGGGAGCTGTTTTTT. Its translation: CASSWNRGTGELFF.